This T cell receptor (beta chain) was retrieved from a study of PD-1 blockade in mismatch repair-deficient tumors. Produced via immunoSEQ multiplex PCR; TCRdb's table is partial and in-frame only. The sample holds 56,000 or so clones, approximately 84% seen once. This CDR3 has 14 amino acids. Germline CDR1 SQVTM, CDR2 ANQGSEA. V lost 4 bases and J 2 bases, leaving 12 bases between the germline ends. This clone was counted a few times. The sequencing here drew on peripheral blood, taken roughly 20 weeks after starting pembrolizumab. The rearrangement links TRBV29-1 to TRBJ1-3; D is ambiguous. This receptor was identified in an adult with mismatch repair-deficient cancer. The CDR3 DNA reads as TGCAGCGTTGGGGAAACAGAAGCTGGAAACACCATATATTTT. Translating it yields CSVGETEAGNTIYF.